This T cell receptor (beta chain) comes out of a study of shared clonotypes between healthy human individuals (dated by TCRdb to the early 2020s). Broadly, across the study: The cohort included three men and a couple of women between 18 and 49 years of age. For each donor, CD4 naive and CD4 memory were each given three plates, CD8 naive was given two plates, and CD8 memory was given one plate. To estimate repertoire size and how much clonotypes are shared between individuals, the study performed deep sequencing of blood TCR repertoires from roughly five healthy adults. Different laboratories and diverse techniques were used to prepare libraries and sequence TCR repertoires, to increase sequencing depth and limit assay-specific biases. Each donor's leukapheresis produced roughly between roughly 0.85 and 9.5 billion PBMCs. Broad study findings and their caveats: Even with the large sequencing depth, rarefaction of the sorted-subset datasets indicated that sequencing was incomplete. Approximately 5% of naive CD4, 3.5% of naive CD8, 2.3% of memory CD4, and roughly 0.4% of memory CD8 clonotypes were shared across a few donors. Compared with non-shared clonotypes, clonotypes shared by all four sorted-subset donors had higher generation probabilities. Sampling was restricted to blood, and TCR repertoires in tissues likely differ from the TCR repertoires found in blood. Naive subsets generally had larger estimated clonotype richness than memory subsets. Based on pairwise subsampling, the degree of clonotype sharing among donors was expected to be affected by sequencing depth. Because the study included only a small number of donors, the genetic and exposure-history diversity represented was limited.

TCR CDR3 regions were amplified from genomic DNA by multiplex PCR using the deep immunoSEQ assay. Genomic DNA extracted from each cell subset was distributed evenly over all wells of several immunoSEQ 96-well plates, and each plate served as one replicate. For sorted subsets, each replicate PCR was loaded with 200 to 250 ng genomic DNA, equivalent to about 33,000 T cell genomes. Purified libraries were quantified with a Qubit 3.0 fluorometer, sized on a Bioanalyzer 2100, and re-quantified with the KAPA Library Quantification kit. Every immunoSEQ 96-well plate was sequenced on a dedicated single-read 150-cycle Illumina NextSeq 550 flow cell. The study's own analysis went as follows. Because the immunoSEQ output held only junctional sequences and lacked quality scores, the filtering could not match the filtering applied to full-length reads. Sequences were annotated with PyIR, a Python wrapper for IgBLAST v1.9, using IMGT germline references to assign V/J genes and CDR3. Reads with weak V/J assignments (E-value above 1e-6), missing CDR3, stop codons, out-of-frame junctions, or ambiguous translated residues were removed. V3J clonotypes were defined as sequences sharing an identical inferred V gene, J gene, and CDR3 amino acid sequence. To compute the percentage overlap between repertoires, the number of shared unique clonotypes was divided by the size of the smaller repertoire. RTK rarefaction, the Chao1 estimator, and Recon v2.1 estimates of unobserved clonotypes were used to assess repertoire richness. Generation probabilities were computed with OLGA for all TCRbeta clonotypes obtained by the gDNA method from a few donors. Imported from immuneACCESS, the table was reduced by TCRdb to in-frame sequences with V and J called. These copies leave out some clones; in studies compared against another copy, an unresolved V gene accounts for under half, and the cause of the remainder is not known. V and J calls and clone size are those listed in that table; D and trimming were worked out from the DNA. The sample table shows around 2.1 million clones, and just over 90% are seen once. 1.5% to 2% of the sample goes to the ten largest clones.

For the CD8 naive samples, CD45RO-negative cells were positively selected for CCR7, yielding a CD45RA+CCR7+ population from which TemRA cells were excluded. Healthy HIV-negative adults with no recently reported acute infections or vaccinations were included as donors. Every donor was a Caucasian adult residing in Nashville, Tennessee, USA. Blood was collected by leukapheresis, and PBMCs were isolated by Ficoll-Histopaque density gradient centrifugation and then cryopreserved in liquid nitrogen vapor phase. Purity and quantity of every magnetically sorted T cell population were checked by analytical flow cytometry. Genomic DNA was isolated from every sorted fraction and measured by UV absorbance on a Nanodrop 2000c. From the cysteine up to the phenylalanine, the CDR3 has a length of 15 residues. CDR3 DNA is the only sequence kept; it has 45 bases, read in frame from the first base. At the junction V is shortened by 5 bases and J by 4 bases; bases outside the gene matches: 5. CDR1 SEHNR and CDR2 FQNEAQ are derived from the germline V gene (reference sequence).

Regarding this clone: Its antigen remains undetermined. Qualities for individual bases were not recorded, and no much larger clone is one base off.

This receptor was obtained from a young man in good health. Some clones in this sample may be carry-over from other donors' samples. Sequenced: naive CD8+ T cells from PBMCs. The cell subset or site label for this specimen denotes: CD45RA+CCR7+. The chain employs TRBV7-9 and TRBJ2-7; 13 bases in between match TRBD2. CDR3 loop: CASSIGLAGVYEQYF. The DNA sequence is as follows: TGTGCCAGCAGCATAGGACTAGCGGGAGTTTACGAGCAGTACTTC.